The clone carrying this TCR beta chain was counted a single time. These data come from a study of blood T cells in healthy people across ages. A sample-barcoded 5' primer and a J-beta primer mix were used in a second PCR of roughly 7 to 11 cycles. TCRdb reanalysed the 5' RACE reads using MiXCR and keeps one entry per CDR3 protein. Among around 1.5 million distinct CDR3 sequences listed, roughly 59% were seen once. The specimen was blood. This clonotype originated in a man younger than 35 in good health.

The CDR3 bases are TGTGCCACCAGCAGAGTTGGGATGGAACGAACCAAAAACATTCAGTACTTC. Protein sequence: CATSRVGMERTKNIQYF. The chain combines TRBV15 with TRBJ2-4; no clear D. Trimming pared 1 base from V and 2 bases from J, leaving 15 bases between. This CDR3 region has 17 residues. CDR1 is LNHNV, CDR2 YYDKDF, per germline (reference sequence). The complete variable domain, with remaining parts taken from reference TRBV15 and TRBJ2-4, reads DAMVIQNPRYQVTQFGKPVTLSCSQTLNHNVMYWYQQKSSQAPKLLFHYYDKDFNNEADTPDNFQSRRPNTSFCFLDIRSPGLGDTAMYLCATSRVGMERTKNIQYFGAGTRLSVL.